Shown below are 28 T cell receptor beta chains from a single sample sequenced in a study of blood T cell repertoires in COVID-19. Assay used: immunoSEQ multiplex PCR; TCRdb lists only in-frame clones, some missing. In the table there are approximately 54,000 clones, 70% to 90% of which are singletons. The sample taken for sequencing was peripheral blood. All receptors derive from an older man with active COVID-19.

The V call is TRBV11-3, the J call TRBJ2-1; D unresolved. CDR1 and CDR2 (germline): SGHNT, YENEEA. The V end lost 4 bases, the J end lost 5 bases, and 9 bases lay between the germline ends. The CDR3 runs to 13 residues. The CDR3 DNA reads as TGTGCCAGCAGCTCAGGCGACCACAATGAGCAGTTCTTC. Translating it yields CASSSGDHNEQFF.

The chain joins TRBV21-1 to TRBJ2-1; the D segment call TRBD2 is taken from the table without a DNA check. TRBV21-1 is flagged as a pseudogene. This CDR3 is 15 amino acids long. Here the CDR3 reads CASSKVSGRLNEQFF. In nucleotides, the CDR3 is TGTGCCAGCAGCAAAGTTAGCGGGAGGCTGAATGAGCAGTTCTTC.

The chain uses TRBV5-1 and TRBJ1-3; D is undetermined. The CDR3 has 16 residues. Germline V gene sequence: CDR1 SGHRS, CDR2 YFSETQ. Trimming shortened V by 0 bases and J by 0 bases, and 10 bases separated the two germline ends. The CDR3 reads CASSLAISSSGNTIYF. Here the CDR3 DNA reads TGCGCCAGCAGCTTGGCCATCTCGAGCTCTGGAAACACCATATATTTT.

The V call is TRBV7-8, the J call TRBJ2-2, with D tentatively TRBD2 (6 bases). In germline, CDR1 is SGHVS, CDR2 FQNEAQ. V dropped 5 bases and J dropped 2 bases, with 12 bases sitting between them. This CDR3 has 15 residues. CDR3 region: CASSPSGLNTGELFF. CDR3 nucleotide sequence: TGTGCCAGCAGCCCCTCGGGACTTAACACCGGGGAGCTGTTTTTT.

The CDR3 DNA reads TGTGCCAGCAGTTTCACAGGGGCCTTGGGCTACACCTTC. The encoded protein is CASSFTGALGYTF. J is TRBJ1-2 and V is TRBV27; 7 bases agree with TRBD1. The CDR3 has 13 residues. Per germline, CDR1 MNHEY and CDR2 SMNVEV (reference sequence). V shed 3 bases, J shed 8 bases, and the junction held 6 bases outside the gene matches.

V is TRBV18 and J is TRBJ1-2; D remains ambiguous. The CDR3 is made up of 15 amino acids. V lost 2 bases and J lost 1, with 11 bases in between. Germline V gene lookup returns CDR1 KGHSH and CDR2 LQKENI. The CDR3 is CASSPDLENNYGYTF. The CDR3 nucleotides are TGTGCCAGCTCACCAGATCTCGAGAATAACTATGGCTACACCTTC.

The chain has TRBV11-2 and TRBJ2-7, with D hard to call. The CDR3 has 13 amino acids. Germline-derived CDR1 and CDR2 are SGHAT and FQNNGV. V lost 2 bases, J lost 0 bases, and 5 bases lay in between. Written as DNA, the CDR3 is TGTGCCAGCAGCTTAACTGACTCCTACGAGCAGTACTTC. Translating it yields CASSLTDSYEQYF.

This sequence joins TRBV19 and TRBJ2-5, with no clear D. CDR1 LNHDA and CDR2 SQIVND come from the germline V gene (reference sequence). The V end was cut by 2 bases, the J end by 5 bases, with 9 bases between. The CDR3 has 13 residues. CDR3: CASSITIRETQYF. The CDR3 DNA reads TGTGCCAGTAGTATAACCATTCGGGAGACCCAGTACTTC.

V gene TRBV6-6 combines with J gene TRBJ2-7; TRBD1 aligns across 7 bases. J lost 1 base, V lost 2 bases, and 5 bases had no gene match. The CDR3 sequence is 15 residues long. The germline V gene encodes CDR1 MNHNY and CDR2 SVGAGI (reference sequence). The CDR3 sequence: CASSYRQTGSYEQYF. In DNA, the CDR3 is TGTGCCAGCAGTTACAGACAGACAGGGTCCTACGAGCAGTACTTC.

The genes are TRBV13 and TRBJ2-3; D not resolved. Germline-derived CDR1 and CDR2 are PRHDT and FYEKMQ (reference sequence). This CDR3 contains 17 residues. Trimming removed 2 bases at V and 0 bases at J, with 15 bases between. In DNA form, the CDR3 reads TGTGCCAGCAGCTTAACGGTTCCGGTTGCTAGCACAGATACGCAGTATTTT. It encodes CASSLTVPVASTDTQYF.

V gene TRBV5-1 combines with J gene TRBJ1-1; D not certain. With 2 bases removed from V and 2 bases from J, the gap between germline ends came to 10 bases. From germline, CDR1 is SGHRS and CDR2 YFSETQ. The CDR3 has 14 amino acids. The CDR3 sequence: CASSLRESNTEAFF. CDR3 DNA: TGCGCCAGCAGCTTACGGGAGTCCAACACTGAAGCTTTCTTT.

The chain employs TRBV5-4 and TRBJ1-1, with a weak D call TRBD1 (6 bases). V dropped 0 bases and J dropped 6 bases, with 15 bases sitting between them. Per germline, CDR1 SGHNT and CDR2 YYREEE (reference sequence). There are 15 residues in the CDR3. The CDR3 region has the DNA TGTGCCAGCAGCTTGGTCTCACAGGGCCAGGCTGAAGCTTTCTTT. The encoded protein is CASSLVSQGQAEAFF. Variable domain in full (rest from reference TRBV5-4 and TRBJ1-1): ETGVTQSPTHLIKTRGQQVTLRCSSQSGHNTVSWYQQALGQGPQFIFQYYREEENGRGNFPPRFSGLQFPNYSSELNVNALELDDSALYLCASSLVSQGQAEAFFGQGTRLTVV.

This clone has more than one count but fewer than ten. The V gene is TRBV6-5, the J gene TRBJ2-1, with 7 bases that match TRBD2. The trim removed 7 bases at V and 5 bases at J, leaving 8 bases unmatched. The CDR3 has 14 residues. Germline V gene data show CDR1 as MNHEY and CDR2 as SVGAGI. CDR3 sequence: CASKGGPVDNEQFF. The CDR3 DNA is TGTGCCAGCAAGGGAGGGCCCGTGGACAATGAGCAGTTCTTC.

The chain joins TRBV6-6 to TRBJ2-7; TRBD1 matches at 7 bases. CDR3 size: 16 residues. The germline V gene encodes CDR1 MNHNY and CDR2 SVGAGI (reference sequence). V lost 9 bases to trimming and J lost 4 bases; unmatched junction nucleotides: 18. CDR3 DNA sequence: TGTGCCAGTTCACAGGCTGGGACAGCTAACGGGTACGAGCAGTACTTC. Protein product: CASSQAGTANGYEQYF.

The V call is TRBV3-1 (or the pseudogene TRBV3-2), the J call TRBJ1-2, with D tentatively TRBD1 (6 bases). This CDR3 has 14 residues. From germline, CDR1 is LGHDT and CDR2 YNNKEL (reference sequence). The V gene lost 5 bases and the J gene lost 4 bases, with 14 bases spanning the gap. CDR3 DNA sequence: TGTGCCAGCAGCGTCCTTACAGGGACCTATGGCTACACCTTC. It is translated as CASSVLTGTYGYTF.

The CDR3 loop reads CASSQGEQGATEQYF. CDR3 nucleotides: TGCGCCAGCAGCCAAGGGGAACAGGGGGCGACCGAGCAGTACTTC. The gene calls are TRBV4-3 and TRBJ2-7, with 9 bases fitting TRBD1. The V and J ends lost 1 base and 6 bases, in that order; junction bases with no gene match: 7. This CDR3 has 15 residues. CDR1 and CDR2 (germline): LGHNA, YSLEER.

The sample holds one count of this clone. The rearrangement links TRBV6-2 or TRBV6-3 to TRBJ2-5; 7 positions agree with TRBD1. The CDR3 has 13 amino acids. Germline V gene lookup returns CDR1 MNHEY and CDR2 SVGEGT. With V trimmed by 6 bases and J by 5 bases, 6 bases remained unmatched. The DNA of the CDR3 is TGTGCCAGCAGCTTAGGGGGCCGCGAGACCCAGTACTTC. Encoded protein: CASSLGGRETQYF.

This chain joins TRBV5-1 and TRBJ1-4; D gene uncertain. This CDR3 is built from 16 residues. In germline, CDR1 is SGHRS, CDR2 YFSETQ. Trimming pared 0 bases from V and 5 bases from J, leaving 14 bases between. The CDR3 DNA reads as TGCGCCAGCAGCTTGGGGACCGCTAAGCGGAATGAAAAACTGTTTTTT. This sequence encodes CASSLGTAKRNEKLFF.

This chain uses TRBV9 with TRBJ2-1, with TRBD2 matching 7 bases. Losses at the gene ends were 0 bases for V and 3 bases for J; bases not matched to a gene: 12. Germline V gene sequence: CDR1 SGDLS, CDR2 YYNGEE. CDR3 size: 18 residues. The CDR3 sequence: CASSVVGGGTTVYNEQFF. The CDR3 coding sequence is TGTGCCAGCAGCGTAGTGGGCGGAGGGACTACCGTCTACAATGAGCAGTTCTTC.

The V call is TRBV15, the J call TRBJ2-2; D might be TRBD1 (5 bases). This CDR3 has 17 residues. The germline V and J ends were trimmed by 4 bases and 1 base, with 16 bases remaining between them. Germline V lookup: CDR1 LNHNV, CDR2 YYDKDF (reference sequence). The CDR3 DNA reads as TGTGCCACCAGCACAAGGGGCAGGTCTTTGAACACCGGGGAGCTGTTTTTT. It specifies CATSTRGRSLNTGELFF.

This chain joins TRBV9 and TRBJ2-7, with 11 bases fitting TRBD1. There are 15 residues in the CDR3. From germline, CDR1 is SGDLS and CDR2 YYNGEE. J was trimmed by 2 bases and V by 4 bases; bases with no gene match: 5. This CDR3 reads CASSPWDRGTYEQYF. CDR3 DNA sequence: TGTGCCAGCAGCCCTTGGGACAGGGGGACCTACGAGCAGTACTTC. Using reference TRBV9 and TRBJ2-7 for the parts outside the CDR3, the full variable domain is DSGVTQTPKHLITATGQRVTLRCSPRSGDLSVYWYQQSLDQGLQFLIQYYNGEERAKGNILERFSAQQFPDLHSELNLSSLELGDSALYFCASSPWDRGTYEQYFGPGTRLTVT.

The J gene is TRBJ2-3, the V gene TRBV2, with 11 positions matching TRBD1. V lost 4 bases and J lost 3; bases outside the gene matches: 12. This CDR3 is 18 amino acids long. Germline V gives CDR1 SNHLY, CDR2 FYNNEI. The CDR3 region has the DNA TGTGCCAGCAGTGTTCGACTAGAGGACAGGGGGCTGACAGATACGCAGTATTTT. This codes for CASSVRLEDRGLTDTQYF. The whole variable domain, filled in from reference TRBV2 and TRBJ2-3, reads EPEVTQTPSHQVTQMGQEVILRCVPISNHLYFYWYRQILGQKVEFLVSFYNNEISEKSEIFDDQFSVERPDGSNFTLKIRSTKLEDSAMYFCASSVRLEDRGLTDTQYFGPGTRLTVL.

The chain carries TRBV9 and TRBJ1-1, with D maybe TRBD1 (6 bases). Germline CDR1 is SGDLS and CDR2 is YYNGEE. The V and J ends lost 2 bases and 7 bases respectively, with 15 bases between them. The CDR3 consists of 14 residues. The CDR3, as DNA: TGTGCCAGCAGCGTTGGACAGCGACCCGTTGAAGCTTTCTTT. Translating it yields CASSVGQRPVEAFF.

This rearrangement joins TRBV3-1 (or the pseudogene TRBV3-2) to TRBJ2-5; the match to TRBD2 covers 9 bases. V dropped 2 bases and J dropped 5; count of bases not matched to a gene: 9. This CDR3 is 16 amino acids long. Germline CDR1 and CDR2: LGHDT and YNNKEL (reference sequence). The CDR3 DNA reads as TGTGCCAGCAGCCAACGGGGGAGCGGGAGGTCTGAGACCCAGTACTTC. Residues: CASSQRGSGRSETQYF.

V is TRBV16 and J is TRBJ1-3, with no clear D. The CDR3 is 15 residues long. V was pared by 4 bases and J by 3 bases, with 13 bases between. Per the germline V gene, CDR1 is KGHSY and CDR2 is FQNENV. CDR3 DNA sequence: TGTGCCAGCAGCCCGAGTCGTAGCAGTGGAAACACCATATATTTT. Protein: CASSPSRSSGNTIYF.

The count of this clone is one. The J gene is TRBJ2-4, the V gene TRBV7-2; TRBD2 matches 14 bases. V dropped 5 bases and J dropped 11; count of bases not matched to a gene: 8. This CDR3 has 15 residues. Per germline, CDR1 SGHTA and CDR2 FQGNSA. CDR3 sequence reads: CASSPPGLAGAFQYF. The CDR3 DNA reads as TGTGCCAGCAGCCCCCCGGGACTAGCGGGAGCATTTCAGTACTTC.

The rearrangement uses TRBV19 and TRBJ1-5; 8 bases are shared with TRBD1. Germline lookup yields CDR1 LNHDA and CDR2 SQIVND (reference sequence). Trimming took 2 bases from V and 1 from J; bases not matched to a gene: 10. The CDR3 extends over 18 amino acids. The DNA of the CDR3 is TGTGCCAGTAGTATAAGGAGGCAGGGGGCGGGGAGCAATCAGCCCCAGCATTTT. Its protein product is CASSIRRQGAGSNQPQHF.

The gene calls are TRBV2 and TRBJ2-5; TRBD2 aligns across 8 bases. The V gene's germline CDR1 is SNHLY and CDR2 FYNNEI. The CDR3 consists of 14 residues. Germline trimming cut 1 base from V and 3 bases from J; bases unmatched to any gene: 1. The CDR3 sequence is CASSEEAGEETQYF. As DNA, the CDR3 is TGTGCCAGCAGTGAAGAAGCGGGAGAAGAGACCCAGTACTTC.